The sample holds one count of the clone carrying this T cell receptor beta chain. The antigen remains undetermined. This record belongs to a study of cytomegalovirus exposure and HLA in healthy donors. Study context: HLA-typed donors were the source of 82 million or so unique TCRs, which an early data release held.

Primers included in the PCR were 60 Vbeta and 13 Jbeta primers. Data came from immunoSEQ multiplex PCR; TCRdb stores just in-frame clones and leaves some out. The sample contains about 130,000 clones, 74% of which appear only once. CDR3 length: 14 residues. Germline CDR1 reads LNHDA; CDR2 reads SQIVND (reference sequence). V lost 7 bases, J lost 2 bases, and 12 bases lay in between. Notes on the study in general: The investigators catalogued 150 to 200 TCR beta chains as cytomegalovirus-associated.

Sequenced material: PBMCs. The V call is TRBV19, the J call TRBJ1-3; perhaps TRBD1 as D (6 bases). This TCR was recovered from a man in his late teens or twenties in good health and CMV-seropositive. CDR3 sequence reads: CASKTGSAGNTIYF. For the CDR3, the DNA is TGTGCCAGTAAAACAGGGTCAGCTGGAAACACCATATATTTT.